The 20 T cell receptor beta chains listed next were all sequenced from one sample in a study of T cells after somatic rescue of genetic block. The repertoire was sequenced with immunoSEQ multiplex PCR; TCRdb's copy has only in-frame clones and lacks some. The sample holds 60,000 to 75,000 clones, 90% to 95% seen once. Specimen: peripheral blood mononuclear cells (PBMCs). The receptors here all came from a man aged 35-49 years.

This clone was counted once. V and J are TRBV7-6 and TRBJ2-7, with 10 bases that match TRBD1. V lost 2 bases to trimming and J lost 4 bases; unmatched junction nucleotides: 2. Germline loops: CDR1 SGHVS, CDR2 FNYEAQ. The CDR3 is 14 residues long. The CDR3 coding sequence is TGTGCCAGCAGCTTATCGGACAGGGGGTACGAGCAGTACTTC. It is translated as CASSLSDRGYEQYF.

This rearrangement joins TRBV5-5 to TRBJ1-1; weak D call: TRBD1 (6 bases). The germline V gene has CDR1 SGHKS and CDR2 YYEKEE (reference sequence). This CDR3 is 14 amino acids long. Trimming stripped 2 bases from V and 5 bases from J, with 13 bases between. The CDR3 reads CASSFRGQDTEAFF. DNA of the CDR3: TGTGCCAGCAGCTTTCGGGGGCAGGATACTGAAGCTTTCTTT.

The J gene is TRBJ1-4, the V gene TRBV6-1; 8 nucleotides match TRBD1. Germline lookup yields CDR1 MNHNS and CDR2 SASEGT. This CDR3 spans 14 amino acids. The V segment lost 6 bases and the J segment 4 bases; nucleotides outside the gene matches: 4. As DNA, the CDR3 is TGTGCCAGCAGAGACAGGGGCTTTAATGAAAAACTGTTTTTT. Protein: CASRDRGFNEKLFF.

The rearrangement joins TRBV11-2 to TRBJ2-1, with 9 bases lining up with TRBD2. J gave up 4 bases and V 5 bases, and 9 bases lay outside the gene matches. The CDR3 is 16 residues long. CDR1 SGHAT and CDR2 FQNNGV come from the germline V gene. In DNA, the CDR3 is TGTGCCAGCAGCGCCACCGGGACTAGCTCTTACAATGAGCAGTTCTTC. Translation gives CASSATGTSSYNEQFF.

The CDR3 spells CASSRGLSGYTF. Written as DNA, the CDR3 is TGTGCTAGTAGCCGGGGGCTAAGTGGCTACACCTTC. The chain has TRBV12-5 and TRBJ1-2; perhaps TRBD1 as D (6 bases). Trimming removed 8 bases at V and 7 bases at J, with 14 bases between. The CDR3 has 12 residues. In germline, CDR1 is LGHNT, CDR2 FRNRAP.

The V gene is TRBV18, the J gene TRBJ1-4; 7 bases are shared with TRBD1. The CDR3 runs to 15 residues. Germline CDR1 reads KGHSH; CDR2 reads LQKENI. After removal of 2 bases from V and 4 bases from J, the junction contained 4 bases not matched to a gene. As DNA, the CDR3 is TGTGCCAGCTCACCATCCGGGACAGTTAATGAAAAACTGTTTTTT. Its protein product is CASSPSGTVNEKLFF.

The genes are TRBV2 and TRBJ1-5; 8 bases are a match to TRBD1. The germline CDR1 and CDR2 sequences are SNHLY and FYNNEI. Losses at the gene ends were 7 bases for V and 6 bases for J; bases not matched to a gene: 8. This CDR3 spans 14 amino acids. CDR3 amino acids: CASNPQGEAQPQHF. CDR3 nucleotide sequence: TGTGCCAGCAACCCACAGGGGGAGGCTCAGCCCCAGCATTTT.

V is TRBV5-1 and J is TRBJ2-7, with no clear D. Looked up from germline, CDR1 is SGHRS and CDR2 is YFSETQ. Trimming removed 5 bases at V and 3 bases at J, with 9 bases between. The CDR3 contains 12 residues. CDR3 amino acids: CASRKNSYEQYF. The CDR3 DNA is TGCGCCAGCAGAAAGAACAGCTACGAGCAGTACTTC. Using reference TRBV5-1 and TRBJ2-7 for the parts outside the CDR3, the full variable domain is KAGVTQTPRYLIKTRGQQVTLSCSPISGHRSVSWYQQTPGQGLQFLFEYFSETQRNKGNFPGRFSGRQFSNSRSEMNVSTLELGDSALYLCASRKNSYEQYFGPGTRLTVT.

The CDR3 DNA reads as TGCGCCAGCAGATCAAGCGGGGACAATGAGCAGTTCTTC. Encoded protein: CASRSSGDNEQFF. The chain recombines TRBV5-1 with TRBJ2-1; TRBD2 aligns across 7 bases. The CDR3 covers 13 residues. Trimming removed 5 bases from V and 5 bases from J; junction bases left unmatched: 4. Germline CDR1 reads SGHRS; CDR2 reads YFSETQ.

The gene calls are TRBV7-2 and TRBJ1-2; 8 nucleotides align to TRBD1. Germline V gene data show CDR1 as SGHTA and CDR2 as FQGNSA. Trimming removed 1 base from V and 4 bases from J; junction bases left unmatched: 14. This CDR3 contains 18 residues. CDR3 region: CASSLGQGRRFSTYGYTF. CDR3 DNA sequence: TGTGCCAGCAGCTTAGGACAGGGGCGACGATTTAGTACCTATGGCTACACCTTC. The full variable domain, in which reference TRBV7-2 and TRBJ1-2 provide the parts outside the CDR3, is GAGVSQSPSNKVTEKGKDVELRCDPISGHTALYWYRQSLGQGLEFLIYFQGNSAPDKSGLPSDRFSAERTGGSVSTLTIQRTQQEDSAVYLCASSLGQGRRFSTYGYTFGSGTRLTVV.

The CDR3 here is CASSSKWRTGPTQPQHF. CDR3 coding DNA: TGTGCCAGCAGCTCTAAATGGAGGACAGGCCCGACTCAGCCCCAGCATTTT. The chain couples TRBV11-2 to TRBJ1-5; TRBD1 aligns across 7 bases. V was clipped by 4 bases and J by 6 bases; unmatched bases: 15. This CDR3 has 17 amino acids. CDR1 SGHAT and CDR2 FQNNGV come from the germline V gene.

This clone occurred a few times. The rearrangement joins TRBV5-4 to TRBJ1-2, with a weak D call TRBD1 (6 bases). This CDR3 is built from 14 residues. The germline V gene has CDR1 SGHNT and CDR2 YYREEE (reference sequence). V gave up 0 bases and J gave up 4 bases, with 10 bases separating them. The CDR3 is CASSLDRVGYGYTF. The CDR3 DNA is TGTGCCAGCAGCTTGGACAGGGTCGGCTATGGCTACACCTTC.

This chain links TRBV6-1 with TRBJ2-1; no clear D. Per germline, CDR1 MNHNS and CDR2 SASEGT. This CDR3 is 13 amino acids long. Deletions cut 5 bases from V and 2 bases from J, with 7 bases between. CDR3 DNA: TGTGCCAGCAGTACTCGGACCTACAATGAGCAGTTCTTC. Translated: CASSTRTYNEQFF.

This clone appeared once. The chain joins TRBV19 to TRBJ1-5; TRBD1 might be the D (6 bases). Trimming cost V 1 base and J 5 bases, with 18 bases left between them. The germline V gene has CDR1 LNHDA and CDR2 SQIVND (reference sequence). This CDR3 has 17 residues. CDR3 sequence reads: CASSIAEVGQSDQPQHF. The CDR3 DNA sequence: TGTGCCAGTAGTATAGCTGAGGTTGGACAGTCCGATCAGCCCCAGCATTTT.

CDR3 DNA: TGTGCCAGCAGTGAATTTTTGAGGGGGGCAGATACGCAGTATTTT. It codes for CASSEFLRGADTQYF. The gene calls are TRBV6-1 and TRBJ2-3; D possibly matches TRBD1 or TRBD2 (6 bases each). This CDR3 is built from 15 residues. Germline V gives CDR1 MNHNS, CDR2 SASEGT. Trimming removed 2 bases from V and 4 bases from J, with 13 bases in between.

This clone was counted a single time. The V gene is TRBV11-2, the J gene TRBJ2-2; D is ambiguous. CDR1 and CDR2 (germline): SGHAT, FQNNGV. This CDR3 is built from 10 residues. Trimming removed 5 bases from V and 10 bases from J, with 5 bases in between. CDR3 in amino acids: CASSRKELFF. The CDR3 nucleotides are TGTGCCAGCAGCAGAAAGGAGCTGTTTTTT.

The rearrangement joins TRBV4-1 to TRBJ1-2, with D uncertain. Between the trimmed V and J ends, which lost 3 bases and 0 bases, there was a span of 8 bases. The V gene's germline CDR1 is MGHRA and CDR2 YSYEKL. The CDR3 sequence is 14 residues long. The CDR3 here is CASSQALANYGYTF. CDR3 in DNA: TGCGCCAGCAGCCAGGCGTTAGCTAACTATGGCTACACCTTC.

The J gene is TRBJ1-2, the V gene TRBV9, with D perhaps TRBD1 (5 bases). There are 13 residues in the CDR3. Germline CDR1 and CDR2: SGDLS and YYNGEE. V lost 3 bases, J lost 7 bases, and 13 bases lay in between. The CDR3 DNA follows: TGTGCCAGCAGCGCCCAGGGTATCGCTGGCTACACCTTC. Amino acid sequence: CASSAQGIAGYTF.

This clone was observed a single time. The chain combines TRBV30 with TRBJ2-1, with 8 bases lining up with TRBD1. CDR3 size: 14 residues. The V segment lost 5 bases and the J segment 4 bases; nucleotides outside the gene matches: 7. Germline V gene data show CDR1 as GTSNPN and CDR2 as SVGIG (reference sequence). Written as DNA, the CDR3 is TGTGCCTGGGGAGTGGGACAGGTATACAATGAGCAGTTCTTC. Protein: CAWGVGQVYNEQFF. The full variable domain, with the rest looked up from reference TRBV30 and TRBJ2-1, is SQTIHQWPATLVQPVGSPLSLECTVEGTSNPNLYWYRQAAGRGLQLLFYSVGIGQISSEVPQNLSASRPQDRQFILSSKKLLLSDSGFYLCAWGVGQVYNEQFFGPGTRLTVL.

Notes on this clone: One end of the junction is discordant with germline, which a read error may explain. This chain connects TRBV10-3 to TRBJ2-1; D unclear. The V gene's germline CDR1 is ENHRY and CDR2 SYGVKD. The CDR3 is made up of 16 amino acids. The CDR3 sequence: CAINPPGPPSNNEQFF. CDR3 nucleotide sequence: TGTGCCATCAACCCACCCGGACCACCCTCCAACAATGAGCAGTTCTTC.